This T cell receptor beta chain originates from a study of control samples from healthy donors and cancer patients. Measured with immunoSEQ multiplex PCR; TCRdb has only the in-frame clones, and not every one. The sample has about 220,000 clones, around 94% seen once. The germline V gene encodes CDR1 LNHNV and CDR2 YYDKDF (reference sequence). CDR3 length: 15 amino acids. V shed 1 base and J shed 4 bases, with 13 bases lying between them. This chain joins TRBV15 and TRBJ2-5, with a weak D call TRBD2 (6 bases). Material for sequencing was blood. The origin of this receptor is a man between 50 and 59 years old in good health. CDR3 loop: CATSRAGAGRETQYF. CDR3 bases: TGTGCCACCAGCAGAGCAGGCGCGGGGCGAGAGACCCAGTACTTC.